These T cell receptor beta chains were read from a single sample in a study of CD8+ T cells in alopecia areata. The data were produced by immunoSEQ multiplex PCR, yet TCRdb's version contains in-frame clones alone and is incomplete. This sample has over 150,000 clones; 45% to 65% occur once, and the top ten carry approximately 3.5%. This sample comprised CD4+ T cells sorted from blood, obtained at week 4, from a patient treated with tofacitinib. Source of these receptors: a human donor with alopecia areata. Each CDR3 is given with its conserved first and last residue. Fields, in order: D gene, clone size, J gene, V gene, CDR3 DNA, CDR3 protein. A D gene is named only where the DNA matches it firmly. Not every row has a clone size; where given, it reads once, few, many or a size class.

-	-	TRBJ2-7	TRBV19	TGTGCCAGTCGCCTCCACCCCCGGGACCCCTCCTACGAGCAGTACTTC	CASRLHPRDPSYEQYF
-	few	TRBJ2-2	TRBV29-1	TGCAGCGTTGAAGATTGGCGGGGTACCGGGGAGCTGTTTTTT	CSVEDWRGTGELFF
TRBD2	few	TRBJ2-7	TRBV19	TGTGCCAGTAGTATGGGGCTAGCGGGGGCAGAGCAGTACTTC	CASSMGLAGAEQYF
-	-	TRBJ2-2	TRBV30	TGTGCCTGGAGTGAGAGAGGAGCTGGCGGGGAGCTGTTTTTT	CAWSERGAGGELFF
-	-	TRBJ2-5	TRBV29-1	TGCAGCGTTTCGGTCGGGGGAGAAGAGACCCAGTACTTC	CSVSVGGEETQYF
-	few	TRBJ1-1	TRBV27	TGTGCCAGCAGTTCCGTTCGGACGGCCTCTAACACTGAAGCTTTCTTT	CASSSVRTASNTEAFF
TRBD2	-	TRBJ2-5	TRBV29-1	TGCAGCGTTGAAGAGGGCGGACTAGGCGAGACCCAGTACTTC	CSVEEGGLGETQYF
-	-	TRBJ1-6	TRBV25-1	TGTGCCAGCAGTGAGACGGGAGTCTTGCTTAATTCACCCCTCCACTTT	CASSETGVLLNSPLHF
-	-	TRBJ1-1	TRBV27	TGTGCCAGCAGTGGCCAGATAGGCAGCGAAGCTTTCTTT	CASSGQIGSEAFF
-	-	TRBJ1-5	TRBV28	TGTGCCAGCAGTGCCCACAATCAGCCCCAGCATTTT	CASSAHNQPQHF
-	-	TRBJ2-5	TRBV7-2	TGTGCCAGCAGCTTAGTTCTACGGTCCGGCGTCACTGGGGCCCAGTACTTC	CASSLVLRSGVTGAQYF
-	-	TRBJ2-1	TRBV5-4	TGTGCCAGCAGCCTTGGGGGGCCAACCTACAATGAGCAGTTCTTC	CASSLGGPTYNEQFF
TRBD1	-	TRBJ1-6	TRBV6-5	TGTGCCAGCAGCTCCAGGACCGGGACAGGGTCCCTCCACTTT	CASSSRTGTGSLHF
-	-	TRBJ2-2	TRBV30	TGTGCCTGGAGTGCCATCACCGGGGAGCTGTTTTTT	CAWSAITGELFF
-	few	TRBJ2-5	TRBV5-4	TGTGCCAGCAGCCGCTCTCAGGACTCCTCCTTAGAGACCCAGTACTTC	CASSRSQDSSLETQYF
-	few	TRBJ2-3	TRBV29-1	TGCAGCGTTGAAGGGTCCCCAGATACGCAGTATTTT	CSVEGSPDTQYF
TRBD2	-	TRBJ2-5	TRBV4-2	TGTGCCAGCAGCCAAGATCTAGCGGGGACCCAAGAGACCCAGTACTTC	CASSQDLAGTQETQYF
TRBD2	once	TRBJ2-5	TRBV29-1	TGCAGCGTTGTAGGGTTGATAGCGGGGGGGCCGGAGACCCAGTACTTC	CSVVGLIAGGPETQYF
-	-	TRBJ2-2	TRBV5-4	TGTGCCAGCAGCTTGGGGGGGCTCCCCGGGGAGCTGTTTTTT	CASSLGGLPGELFF
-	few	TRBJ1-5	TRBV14	TGTGCCAGCCGTCAGAGCGGCAATCAGCCCCAGCATTTT	CASRQSGNQPQHF
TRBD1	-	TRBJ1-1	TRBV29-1	TGCAGCGTTTTGGACAGGGTGAACACTGAAGCTTTCTTT	CSVLDRVNTEAFF
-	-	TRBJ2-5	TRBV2	TGTGCCAGCTCGGCACTCCAGCGACCCCAGTACTTC	CASSALQRPQYF
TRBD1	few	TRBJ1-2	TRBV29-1	TGCAGCGTGGGGACAGATTATGGCTACACCTTC	CSVGTDYGYTF
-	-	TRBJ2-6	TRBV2	TGTGCCAGCAGTGTACAAGGGCCTGGGGCCAACGTCCTGACTTTC	CASSVQGPGANVLTF
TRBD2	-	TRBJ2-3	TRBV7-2	TGTGCCAGCAGCTTTGGACGGGGGGTTGTTGATACGCAGTATTTT	CASSFGRGVVDTQYF
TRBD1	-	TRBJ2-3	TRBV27	TGTGCCAGCAGTCGCCCGGGACAGGGGGCAGATACGCAGTATTTT	CASSRPGQGADTQYF
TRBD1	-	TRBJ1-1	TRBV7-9	TGTGCCAGCAGCGAGAGGACAGGGGGTCTTAACACTGAAGCTTTCTTT	CASSERTGGLNTEAFF
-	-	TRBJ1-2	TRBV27	TGTGCCAGCGCCCCTAGGGCCGCTAACTATGGCTACACCTTC	CASAPRAANYGYTF
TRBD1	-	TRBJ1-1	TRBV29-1	TGCAGCGGGGTGACAGGGAGGGCCACTGAAGCTTTCTTT	CSGVTGRATEAFF
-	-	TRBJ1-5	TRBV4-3	TGCGCCAGCAGTCGGACACTGAATCAGCCCCAGCATTTT	CASSRTLNQPQHF
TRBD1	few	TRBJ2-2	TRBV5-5	TGTGCCAGCAGCTTAGCGGGACAGGGAGGCACCGGGGAGCTGTTTTTT	CASSLAGQGGTGELFF
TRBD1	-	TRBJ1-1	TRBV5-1	TGCGCCAGCAGCTCAGGACAGGGCGCGGGCACTGAAGCTTTCTTT	CASSSGQGAGTEAFF
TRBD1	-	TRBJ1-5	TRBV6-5	TGTGCCAGCACCGGGACAGGGGGTCAGCCCCAGCATTTT	CASTGTGGQPQHF
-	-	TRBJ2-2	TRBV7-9	TGTGCCAGCAGCCCACCCGGCAGACCGAACACCGGGGAGCTGTTTTTT	CASSPPGRPNTGELFF
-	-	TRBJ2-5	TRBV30	TGTGCCTGGGGTTCCGCACAAGAGACCCAGTACTTC	CAWGSAQETQYF
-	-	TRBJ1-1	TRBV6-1	TGTGCCAGCAGTGAAGCGCTTCGCCTCACTGAAGCTTTCTTT	CASSEALRLTEAFF
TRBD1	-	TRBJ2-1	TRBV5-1	TGCGCCAGCAGCTACATCGTCGGGACAGCTACCTACAATGAGCAGTTCTTC	CASSYIVGTATYNEQFF
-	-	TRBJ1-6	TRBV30	TGTGCCTGGAGGAAGGTGGATAATTCACCCCTCCACTTT	CAWRKVDNSPLHF
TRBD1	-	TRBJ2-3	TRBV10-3	TGTGCCGTCGGACAGGCCACAGATACGCAGTATTTT	CAVGQATDTQYF
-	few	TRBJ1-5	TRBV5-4	TGTGCCAGCAGCAGCGATACAGGGTACAATCAGCCCCAGCATTTT	CASSSDTGYNQPQHF
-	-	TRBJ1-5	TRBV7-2	TGTGCCAGCAGCCTACAAGACAGGTATCAGCCCCAGCATTTT	CASSLQDRYQPQHF
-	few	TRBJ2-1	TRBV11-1	TGTGCCAGCAGCCAAACAGCGACCCTTTTCAATGAGCAGTTCTTC	CASSQTATLFNEQFF
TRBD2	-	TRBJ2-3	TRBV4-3	TGCGCCAGCAGCCAAGTCAGCGGGGGACGCACAGATACGCAGTATTTT	CASSQVSGGRTDTQYF
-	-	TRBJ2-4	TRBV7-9	TGTGCCAGCAGCCTACCCGGTGGGGGGCGAAGAATGCAATACTTC	CASSLPGGGRRMQYF
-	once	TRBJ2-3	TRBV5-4	TGTGCCAGCAAATCCACTAGCACAGATACGCAGTATTTT	CASKSTSTDTQYF